The 20 T cell receptor beta chains given below trace back to one sample, sequenced in a study of cytomegalovirus exposure and HLA in healthy donors. PCR amplification relied on 60 Vbeta primers (plus 13 Jbeta primers). Profiled with immunoSEQ multiplex PCR; TCRdb holds only in-frame clones, not every one. In the table there are over 100,000 clones, 77% of which are singletons. Sequencing was carried out using PBMCs. These receptors were collected from a male donor in good health and CMV-seropositive.

V gene TRBV9 combines with J gene TRBJ1-1, with D possibly being TRBD1 (6 bases). CDR1 and CDR2 (germline): SGDLS, YYNGEE. CDR3 length: 13 residues. V lost 2 bases and J 5 bases, leaving 10 bases between the germline ends. CDR3: CASSVTGLTEAFF. The CDR3 DNA sequence: TGTGCCAGCAGCGTTACAGGGCTGACTGAAGCTTTCTTT.

This clone was counted a single time. This chain links TRBV28 with TRBJ1-5; D not resolved. Germline assignment: CDR1 MDHEN and CDR2 SYDVKM. Trimming removed 3 bases at V and 4 bases at J, with 13 bases between. There are 15 residues in the CDR3. CDR3 in DNA: TGTGCCAGCAGTTTCCCTCGAGGGAATAATCAGCCCCAGCATTTT. This gives the protein CASSFPRGNNQPQHF.

V gene TRBV28 combines with J gene TRBJ1-3, with D perhaps matching TRBD1 (6 bases). In germline, CDR1 is MDHEN, CDR2 SYDVKM. The CDR3 covers 16 residues. V shed 6 bases and J shed 2 bases, with 17 bases lying between them. CDR3 amino acids: CASRTQGLAPGNTIYF. DNA of the CDR3: TGTGCCAGCAGGACTCAGGGGTTAGCGCCTGGAAACACCATATATTTT. The complete variable domain, with remaining parts taken from reference TRBV28 and TRBJ1-3, reads DVKVTQSSRYLVKRTGEKVFLECVQDMDHENMFWYRQDPGLGLRLIYFSYDVKMKEKGDIPEGYSVSREKKERFSLILESASTNQTSMYLCASRTQGLAPGNTIYFGEGSWLTVV.

The chain carries TRBV7-2 and TRBJ1-5, with 9 bases aligning to TRBD1. V dropped 2 bases and J dropped 7; count of bases not matched to a gene: 6. Germline values: CDR1 SGHTA, CDR2 FQGNSA. The CDR3 sequence is 15 residues long. This CDR3 reads CASSLSRTGVQPQHF. Here the CDR3 DNA reads TGTGCCAGCAGCTTATCCCGGACAGGGGTGCAGCCCCAGCATTTT.

This clone was observed a handful of times. The chain couples TRBV7-2 to TRBJ2-3, with D possibly TRBD2 on 7 matching bases. Germline CDR1 and CDR2: SGHTA and FQGNSA. Trimming stripped 3 bases from V and 12 bases from J, with 13 bases between. The length of the CDR3 is 12 residues. In nucleotides, the CDR3 is TGTGCCAGCAGCTTTGGGGGAGGGACACAGTATTTT. This codes for CASSFGGGTQYF.

CDR3 loop: CASSLSGGSSYNEQFF. The CDR3 DNA follows: TGTGCCAGCAGCTTGAGCGGGGGGAGCTCCTACAATGAGCAGTTCTTC. The chain links TRBV11-3 to TRBJ2-1, with 9 bases aligning to TRBD2. Trimming took 3 bases from V and 0 from J; bases not matched to a gene: 3. In germline, CDR1 is SGHNT, CDR2 YENEEA. This CDR3 has 16 residues.

The chain uses TRBV5-1 and TRBJ2-3; 8 positions match TRBD2. Germline V gives CDR1 SGHRS, CDR2 YFSETQ. The length of the CDR3 is 16 residues. With V trimmed by 1 base and J by 5 bases, 9 bases remained unmatched. DNA for the CDR3: TGCGCCAGCAGCTTGTACTCGGGAGGGCAAATAGATACGCAGTATTTT. It codes for CASSLYSGGQIDTQYF.

With respect to this clone: This sample also contains other DNA sequences that code for the same CDR3. The chain combines TRBV11-2 with TRBJ2-3; 9 positions agree with TRBD2. The CDR3 runs to 15 residues. V trimming: 0 bases; J trimming: 6 bases; junction bases outside the gene matches: 4. Germline V gene lookup returns CDR1 SGHAT and CDR2 FQNNGV. The CDR3 sequence: CASSLDRAGGDTQYF. The CDR3 nucleotides are TGTGCCAGCAGCTTAGATCGGGCGGGAGGGGATACGCAGTATTTT. The variable domain in full, completed from reference TRBV11-2 and TRBJ2-3, reads EAGVAQSPRYKIIEKRQSVAFWCNPISGHATLYWYQQILGQGPKLLIQFQNNGVVDDSQLPKDRFSAERLKGVDSTLKIQPAKLEDSAVYLCASSLDRAGGDTQYFGPGTRLTVL.

In regard to this clone: The same CDR3 also results from other DNA sequences found in this sample. J is TRBJ2-7 and V is TRBV14; TRBD2 matches 10 bases. V trimming: 4 bases; J trimming: 4 bases; junction bases outside the gene matches: 7. The CDR3 contains 15 residues. CDR1 and CDR2 from the germline V gene are SGHDN and FVKESK. CDR3 sequence: CASSPRLAGVYEQYF. The CDR3 nucleotides are TGTGCCAGCAGCCCCCGGCTAGCGGGAGTTTACGAGCAGTACTTC.

The V gene is TRBV2, the J gene TRBJ2-1, with TRBD2 identical over 10 bases. From germline, CDR1 is SNHLY and CDR2 FYNNEI. The ends lost 5 bases at V and 8 bases at J; junction bases unmatched: 6. CDR3 length: 14 amino acids. The CDR3 sequence is CASSFLAGDHEQFF. CDR3 sequence (DNA): TGTGCCAGCAGTTTCCTAGCGGGAGACCATGAGCAGTTCTTC.

The chain is built from TRBV19 and TRBJ2-2, with TRBD1 matching over 12 bases. The junction had 12 bases not matched to a gene; V was cut back by 10 bases and J by 0 bases. This CDR3 is 18 amino acids long. CDR1 is LNHDA, CDR2 SQIVND, per germline (reference sequence). CDR3 DNA sequence: TGTGCCACCTCGCTTAGGGGACAGGGGGCTTCGAACACCGGGGAGCTGTTTTTT. Translated, it gives CATSLRGQGASNTGELFF.

In this sample, this clone turned up a few times. V is TRBV21-1 and J is TRBJ1-2; whether TRBD1, the table's D call, matches the DNA was not checked. TRBV21-1 is reported as a pseudogene. The CDR3 length is 15 residues. The CDR3 DNA sequence: TGTGCCAGCATCCCGAGCTACAGCCCAAACTATGGCTACACCTTC. It encodes CASIPSYSPNYGYTF.

The chain uses TRBV5-1 and TRBJ2-1, with 10 bases identical to TRBD2. Germline V gives CDR1 SGHRS, CDR2 YFSETQ. The junction had 5 bases not matched to a gene; V was cut back by 3 bases and J by 8 bases. The CDR3 runs 14 residues. CDR3 protein: CASSSTSGNYEQFF. CDR3 coding DNA: TGCGCCAGCAGCTCCACTAGCGGGAACTATGAGCAGTTCTTC.

This sequence joins TRBV5-6 and TRBJ2-3; 7 bases fit TRBD2. The CDR3 loop spans 16 amino acids. V lost 5 bases to trimming and J lost 1 base; unmatched junction nucleotides: 10. Looked up from germline, CDR1 is SGHDT and CDR2 is YYEEEE. The CDR3 region has the DNA TGTGCCAGCAGAGCGTATCGGCGGGAGCGCACAGATACGCAGTATTTT. Translation: CASRAYRRERTDTQYF.

J is TRBJ2-5 and V is TRBV19; 9 nucleotides match TRBD2. CDR3 size: 15 residues. Germline assignment: CDR1 LNHDA and CDR2 SQIVND (reference sequence). The V and J ends lost 4 bases and 5 bases, in that order; junction bases with no gene match: 8. The CDR3 spells CASSRAGGGSETQYF. The CDR3 DNA sequence: TGTGCCAGTAGTAGGGCGGGAGGGGGTTCTGAGACCCAGTACTTC.

V usage is TRBV11-1 and J usage is TRBJ2-7; TRBD1 is a possible D gene (6 bases). This CDR3 region has 15 residues. Germline V CDR1 and CDR2: SGHAT, FQDESV (reference sequence). V was trimmed by 3 bases and J by 0 bases, leaving 12 bases between them. The CDR3 DNA follows: TGTGCCAGCAGCTTTTCGACAGGTCTCTCCTACGAGCAGTACTTC. Protein product: CASSFSTGLSYEQYF.

This chain connects TRBV5-1 to TRBJ2-7; 7 nucleotides match TRBD1. J lost 4 bases, V lost 4 bases, and 11 bases had no gene match. This CDR3 has 15 amino acids. CDR1 SGHRS and CDR2 YFSETQ come from the germline V gene. DNA for the CDR3: TGCGCCAGCAGCCTGGATAGGGACAGAAAATACGAGCAGTACTTC. Amino acids: CASSLDRDRKYEQYF.

The J gene is TRBJ2-1, the V gene TRBV7-8; 9 bases are shared with TRBD2. The CDR3 length is 14 residues. Trimming removed 5 bases from V and 8 bases from J; junction bases left unmatched: 7. The germline CDR1 and CDR2 sequences are SGHVS and FQNEAQ. CDR3 region: CASSQGLAAYEQFF. The CDR3 DNA reads as TGTGCCAGCAGCCAGGGACTAGCCGCATATGAGCAGTTCTTC.

The chain joins TRBV5-6 to TRBJ1-2; 9 bases are a match to TRBD1. From germline, CDR1 is SGHDT and CDR2 YYEEEE. The J segment lost 5 bases and the V segment lost 5 bases, leaving 7 bases of the junction unmatched. This CDR3 is 14 amino acids long. The CDR3 sequence is CASRSRDRAYGYTF. CDR3 coding DNA: TGTGCCAGCAGGTCCCGGGACAGGGCTTATGGCTACACCTTC.

With respect to this clone: Sequence at one end of the junction differs from germline and may be a read error. The chain is built from TRBV7-2 and TRBJ2-1; a possible D gene is TRBD1 (9 bases). The CDR3 is made up of 16 amino acids. Germline V CDR1 and CDR2: SGHTA, FQGNSA. CDR3 nucleotide sequence: TGTGCCAGCAGCATAGCGGGGACAGGGAGTTACAATGAGCAGTTCTTC. This gives the protein CASSIAGTGSYNEQFF.